Below, one T cell receptor beta chain is given with its context. Its antigen remains undetermined. No base quality information exists; no much larger clone differs at one position. The data derive from a study of PD-1 blockade in classical Hodgkin lymphoma (dated by TCRdb to 2019 to 2021). About the full investigation: Nivolumab dosing was 3 mg/kg intravenously every 2 weeks, continuing until either disease progression or unacceptable toxicity. To define a peripheral blood immune signature of response to PD-1 blockade in classical Hodgkin lymphoma, the study combined TCR beta sequencing with CyTOF.

Inclusive of the bounding cysteine and phenylalanine, the CDR3 is 11 residues long. CDR3 DNA is the only sequence kept; it has 33 bases, read in frame from the first base. V is pared back by 3 bases and J by 7 bases, with 6 bases lying between the germline termini. CDR1 LNHDA and CDR2 SQIVND are derived from the germline V gene (reference sequence). The full study reports these points: By C4D1, a significant rise was seen in CD4+ TCR diversity but not in CD8+ TCR diversity (p=0.0027 vs p=0.16), and the rise was most apparent among complete responders (p=0.02). Baseline diversity similar to that of newly diagnosed patients was observed in trial patients achieving complete response, whereas significantly lower diversity was observed in partial responders and progressors. The study was restricted to a single clinical trial cohort, and the causes of repertoire differences, possibly disease activity or prior therapy, were left undefined. Lower diversity was seen in patients whose nivolumab began less than 1 year after ASCT, and these patients were left out of later analyses so that immune reconstitution would not confound the results. Newly diagnosed patients were reported to have lower baseline TCR diversity than healthy donors, and relapsed/refractory patients were reported to have lower baseline TCR diversity still.

The meaning of the sample's time point label: cycle 4 day 1 (C4D1), after more than 5 weeks of nivolumab. Every trial patient had relapsed after autologous stem cell transplantation, and cohorts A, B and C differed in prior brentuximab vedotin exposure. The trial cohort was composed of about 60 patients with relapsed/refractory classical Hodgkin lymphoma, for whom complete response, partial response or progressive disease was recorded as best overall response. Trial patients were treated with single-agent nivolumab in the multi-cohort phase II CheckMate 205 trial. An independent review committee assessed best overall response using the 2007 International Working Group response criteria. Trial PBMCs were collected immediately before nivolumab initiation (C1D1) and during therapy at cycle 2 day 1 and cycle 4 day 1. Peripheral blood was collected in 8 mL Vacutainer Cell Preparation Tubes, from which PBMCs were isolated by centrifugation and then cryopreserved.

The Qiagen DNeasy kit was used to extract genomic DNA from unsorted PBMCs and from the negatively selected CD4+ and CD8+ fractions. Amplification of TCR beta CDR3 regions was done by immunoSEQ multiplex PCR with primers that anneal to V and J segments. A synthetic immune receptor repertoire was used to minimize amplification bias, and any residual bias was removed computationally once sequencing was done. The study's own analysis went as follows. Custom Python scripts were used to quantify repertoire diversity as the Shannon entropy index. The unsorted, CD4+ and CD8+ repertoires were each analyzed separately, with the exception of combined analyses, where CD4+ and CD8+ sequences were merged in silico. A clone was considered expanded if an increase in frequency of at least 2-fold after treatment relative to C1D1 was found, and a pseudocount of 0.5 was applied to clones undetected at baseline. Singleton clones were defined as clones with 0 or 1 copy at C1D1, and non-singleton clones were defined as clones with 2 or more copies. Clones expanded in unsorted samples were assigned a CD4+, CD8+ or unknown annotation through matching of protein sequences in sorted samples from the same patient. Wilcoxon tests on paired samples were used to test diversity changes from C1D1 to C4D1. TCRdb retrieved this table from immuneACCESS and kept in-frame rearrangements only. Not all clones are present; in checked studies, unresolved V genes account for under half, and no reason is known for the remainder. V and J calls and clone size are given by that table; D and trimming were obtained from the DNA. For this sample there are fewer than 30,000 clones; around three quarters appear just once. The top ten hold approximately 4% of the sample.

Rearrangement joined TRBV19 to TRBJ1-1; the D gene cannot be resolved reliably. This specimen was peripheral blood mononuclear cells (PBMCs), taken before the fourth cycle of nivolumab. The clonotype was recovered from a human donor with classical Hodgkin lymphoma. The CDR3 region reads CASSIRNEAFF. The DNA sequence is as follows: TGTGCCAGTAGTATTAGGAATGAAGCTTTCTTT.